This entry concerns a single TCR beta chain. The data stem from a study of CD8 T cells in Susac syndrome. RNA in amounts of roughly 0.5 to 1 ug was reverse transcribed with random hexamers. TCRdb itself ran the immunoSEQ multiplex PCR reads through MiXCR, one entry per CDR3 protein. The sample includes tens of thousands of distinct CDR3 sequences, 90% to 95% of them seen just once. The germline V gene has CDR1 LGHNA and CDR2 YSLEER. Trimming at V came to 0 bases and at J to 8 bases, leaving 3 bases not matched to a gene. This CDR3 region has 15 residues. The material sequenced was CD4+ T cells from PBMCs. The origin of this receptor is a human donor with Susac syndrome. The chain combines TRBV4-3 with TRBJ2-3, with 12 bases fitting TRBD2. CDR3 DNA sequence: TGCGCCAGCAGCCAAGATCCGACTAGCGGGGGTACGCAGTATTTT. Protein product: CASSQDPTSGGTQYF.